A selection of T cell receptor beta chains follows, all from one sample in a study of vaccination and CD4 T cells after COVID-19. TCRdb reprocessed the PCR reads with MiXCR, giving one entry per CDR3 protein. The table records approximately 11,000 distinct CDR3 sequences, over 60% of them present only once. No antigen is known for these receptors. The material sequenced was CD4+ T cells from blood, cultured in vitro. These receptors originate from a human donor who had recovered from COVID-19. CDR3s include the opening cysteine and the closing phenylalanine or tryptophan. The order of the fields is CDR3 length, D gene, clone size, V gene, J gene, CDR3 DNA, CDR3 protein. D genes are given only for firm matches. Some rows mark clone size as missing; the rest say once, few, many or name a class of expanded clone.

15,TRBD1,NA,TRBV28,TRBJ1-1,TGTGCCAGCAGTTTACCAGGACAGGGGAACACTGAAGCTTTCTTT,CASSLPGQGNTEAFF
14,NA,NA,TRBV2,TRBJ1-4,TGTGCCAGCAGTGACCCCGGGGGGGATGAAAAACTGTTTTTT,CASSDPGGDEKLFF
15,TRBD2,NA,TRBV7-2,TRBJ2-1,TGTGCCAGCCGAAGGCCGGGGGGCTCCTACAATGAGCAGTTCTTC,CASRRPGGSYNEQFF
16,NA,NA,TRBV5-4,TRBJ1-1,TGTGCCAGCAGCTTTCCTGAACATGATTTGAGCACTGAAGCTTTCTTT,CASSFPEHDLSTEAFF
14,TRBD2,NA,TRBV12-3/TRBV12-4,TRBJ2-7,TGTGCCAGCAGTGAGTCGGGGGGGCTCTTCGAGCAGTACTTC,CASSESGGLFEQYF
15,NA,NA,TRBV3-1,TRBJ1-2,TGTGCCAGCAGCCAAGGGGGGTGGGCTAACTATGGCTACACCTTC,CASSQGGWANYGYTF
16,NA,NA,TRBV5-1,TRBJ2-7,TGCGCCAGCAGCTTGGGGGGTACAGGTGCCTCCTACGAGCAGTACTTC,CASSLGGTGASYEQYF
13,TRBD2,NA,TRBV5-4,TRBJ2-5,TGTGCCAGCAGCTACAGCGGGGAAGAGACCCAGTACTTC,CASSYSGEETQYF
14,NA,NA,TRBV29-1,TRBJ2-5,TGCAGCGTTGGCGGGGAACGAAGTCGGGAGACCCAGTACTTC,CSVGGERSRETQYF
18,TRBD2,NA,TRBV11-3,TRBJ2-1,TGTGCCAGCAGCTTAGATGGGGTTCTAGCGGGAGGGTACAATGAGCAGTTCTTC,CASSLDGVLAGGYNEQFF
16,NA,NA,TRBV6-1,TRBJ1-2,TGTGCCAGCAGCGCACAGGGTACCGTTACCCGCTATGGCTACACCTTC,CASSAQGTVTRYGYTF
15,NA,NA,TRBV6-5,TRBJ1-2,TGTGCCAGCAGTTACTCGGCCGGGACACCCTATGGCTACACCTTC,CASSYSAGTPYGYTF
15,NA,NA,TRBV28,TRBJ1-4,TGTGCCAGCAACCCAACGGGGGCCACGGGGGGAAAACTGTTTTTT,CASNPTGATGGKLFF
13,NA,few,TRBV27,TRBJ2-2,TGTGCCAGCAGTTTAGGAGGCACCGGGGAGCTGTTTTTT,CASSLGGTGELFF
13,NA,few,TRBV6-2/TRBV6-3,TRBJ1-5,TGTGCCAGCACCCCGCGAAGCAATCAGCCCCAGCATTTT,CASTPRSNQPQHF
15,NA,few,TRBV6-5,TRBJ1-2,TGTGCCAGCAGTTACTCGATGTTGCAGGGTCATGGCTACACCTTC,CASSYSMLQGHGYTF
14,TRBD1,NA,TRBV6-1,TRBJ1-2,TGTGCCAGCACAGTACAGGGGGCGAGATATGGCTACACCTTC,CASTVQGARYGYTF
16,TRBD1,NA,TRBV19,TRBJ1-2,TGTGCCAGTAGTATATCAAGACAGGGGCCTAACTATGGCTACACCTTC,CASSISRQGPNYGYTF
13,NA,NA,TRBV20-1,TRBJ1-4,TGCAGTGCCCCCCGGGGGCTGGATGAAAAACTGTTTTTT,CSAPRGLDEKLFF
13,NA,NA,TRBV10-3,TRBJ2-3,TGTGCCATCAGTGTCCCAGACACAGATACGCAGTATTTT,CAISVPDTDTQYF
13,NA,NA,TRBV7-2,TRBJ2-7,TGTGCCAGCAGCTTAAGTGTAACTCACGAGCAGTACTTC,CASSLSVTHEQYF
16,TRBD2,NA,TRBV7-9,TRBJ2-3,TGTGCCAGCAGCTGGGGGGCTAGCGGGGGTGTAGATACGCAGTATTTT,CASSWGASGGVDTQYF
15,NA,NA,TRBV24-1,TRBJ1-5,TGTGCCACCGGGACTTCGGGGGTGGGCAATCAGCCCCAGCATTTT,CATGTSGVGNQPQHF
14,TRBD1,NA,TRBV6-1,TRBJ1-2,TGTGCCAGCAATGCCGGGACAGGGCTGTTTGGCTACACCTTC,CASNAGTGLFGYTF
14,NA,large,TRBV20-1,TRBJ1-5,TGCAGTGCTAGAAACGGCCCCTCTAATCAGCCCCAGCATTTT,CSARNGPSNQPQHF
15,TRBD2,NA,TRBV11-3,TRBJ2-3,TGTGCCAGCAGTTCCGGACTAGTGGGCACAGATACGCAGTATTTT,CASSSGLVGTDTQYF
15,TRBD1,NA,TRBV5-4,TRBJ1-3,TGTGCCAGCAGCCTACAGGGGAAGAGTGGAAACACCATATATTTT,CASSLQGKSGNTIYF
15,NA,NA,TRBV21-1,TRBJ1-2,TGTGCCAGCAGCAAAAATCGCCCCGGAGGGTATGGCTACACCTTC,CASSKNRPGGYGYTF
14,TRBD2,NA,TRBV6-2/TRBV6-3,TRBJ2-3,TGTGCCAGCCGCTCGGGACTATTTTTATATACGCAGTATTTT,CASRSGLFLYTQYF
14,NA,NA,TRBV20-1,TRBJ2-7,TGCAGTGCTAGAGATGACCTGAGCTCCTACGAGCAGTACTTC,CSARDDLSSYEQYF
17,TRBD1,NA,TRBV7-2,TRBJ2-5,TGTGCCAGCAGCCGTACTCCCACGACAGGGATCCAAGAGACCCAGTACTTC,CASSRTPTTGIQETQYF
15,TRBD2,once,TRBV7-2,TRBJ2-7,TGTGCCAGCAGCTTAGGTTCAGCTAGCGGGAACGAGCAGTACTTC,CASSLGSASGNEQYF